This T cell receptor (beta chain) stems from a study of blood T cell repertoires in COVID-19. On the study more broadly: Whether acute or convalescent, the COVID-19 samples came from the United States, Italy and Spain. T cells, B-cell-depleted T cells, or PBMCs provided the cDNA or gDNA that served as material.

V was clipped by 9 bases and J by 6 bases, with 15 bases between them. The CDR3 is made up of 13 amino acids. Germline CDR1 and CDR2: MRHNA and SNTAGT. TCRdb's copy holds only in-frame clones and misses some; the assay was immunoSEQ multiplex PCR. The sample has 260,000 or so clones; approximately 88% are singletons. Across 24 US areas, participants ranged in age from about 18 to 89 years. Cohort assignment relied on participant-reported clinical history. Sequenced: PBMCs or T cells enriched from blood (not recorded which). This sequence joins TRBV6-4 and TRBJ1-5, with a tentative D call TRBD1 (6 bases). The source is a woman aged 25 to 45 with acute COVID-19. CDR3 residues: CASSRGVGQPQHF. CDR3 nucleotides: TGTGCCAGTTCCAGGGGAGTCGGTCAGCCCCAGCATTTT.